This T cell receptor beta chain was retrieved from a study of blood T cell repertoires in COVID-19. V lost 0 bases, J lost 10 bases, and 16 bases lay in between. Per the germline V gene, CDR1 is LGHDT and CDR2 is YNNKEL (reference sequence). The CDR3 consists of 15 residues. The method was immunoSEQ multiplex PCR; TCRdb's version includes in-frame clones alone and lacks a portion of them. The sample has around 25,000 clones, roughly 86% seen once. Only a few counts were recorded for this clone. Sample: peripheral blood. The source is a man between 45 and 60 years old with active COVID-19. The rearrangement joins TRBV3-1 (or the pseudogene TRBV3-2) to TRBJ2-1; a weak D match, TRBD2 (5 bases). This CDR3 is CASSQDHGGGREQFF. The CDR3 DNA sequence: TGTGCCAGCAGCCAAGATCACGGCGGAGGACGGGAGCAGTTCTTC.